This T cell receptor beta chain was sequenced during a study of blood T cell repertoires in COVID-19 (TCRdb year 2020). Background for the entire study: Samples from collaborators originated in the United States, Italy and Spain and spanned both the acute and convalescent phases of COVID-19. The prospective study material was composed of cDNA or gDNA derived from T cells, B-cell-depleted T cells, or PBMCs. Sample metadata almost always included a de-identified subject ID, COVID-19 status, age in years and sex. Samples were obtained from the ongoing ImmuneRACE study (first 160 participants) and from about 1,300 subjects provided by 6 global collaborators. A freely available public database, intended as a resource for researchers studying the immune response to SARS-CoV-2, is where the repertoires were released. Where HLA class I and class II types were available, the types were taken from metadata supplied by the sample provider, not from assay-based typing. Deeply sampled blood TCRbeta repertoires from subjects exposed to, actively infected with, or recovered from COVID-19 were included in the dataset. The study at large found these results: Clinical and demographic metadata were provided uncurated, with the amount varying by source and participant.

The immunoSEQ Assay, a bias-controlled multiplex PCR, was used to amplify TCRbeta CDR3 regions from genomic DNA. Processing in the source paper ran as follows. The number of nucleated cells in each sample was estimated by amplification of reference gene primers within the assay. Sequence reads were collapsed and filtered to measure the absolute abundance of every unique TCRbeta CDR3 rearrangement. Productive Simpson clonality was computed per sample as the square root of Simpson's diversity index over productive rearrangements. TCRdb obtained this table from immuneACCESS and retained in-frame rearrangements with V and J assigned. These tables miss some clones; where compared with another copy, unresolved V genes account for less than half of the shortfall, and the remainder is unexplained. That table supplies the V and J calls and clone size; D and trimming were determined from the DNA. Recorded for this sample are around 140,000 clones; more than 80% of them occurred a single time. Roughly 4.8% of the sample rests with the top ten.

As concerns this clone: Its antigen is still unknown. Base qualities are missing; no much larger clone stands one base away.

The CDR3, cysteine through phenylalanine, is 12 amino acids long. Just the 36-base CDR3 DNA is kept, in frame starting at base 1. Trimming at the junction amounts to 4 bases on V and 3 bases on J, and the germline ends lie 6 bases apart. Reading the germline V gene gives CDR1 SNHLY and CDR2 FYNNEI. The collaborating institutions used their own protocols to collect whole blood in K2EDTA tubes. For TCRbeta analysis, collaborator samples were shipped as frozen whole blood, as isolated PBMCs, or as DNA extracted from either sample type. This receptor was identified in a human donor in a cohort sampled during active COVID-19. In this chain, TRBV2 is recombined with TRBJ2-5; the D segment could be TRBD1, given 5 matching bases. Sequencing was performed on peripheral blood. Here the CDR3 is given as CASSGREETQYF. The nucleotides are TGTGCCAGCAGTGGCAGGGAAGAGACCCAGTACTTC. When the CDR3 is completed using the reference TRBV2 and TRBJ2-5 genes on either side, the full variable domain is EPEVTQTPSHQVTQMGQEVILRCVPISNHLYFYWYRQILGQKVEFLVSFYNNEISEKSEIFDDQFSVERPDGSNFTLKIRSTKLEDSAMYFCASSGREETQYFGPGTRLLVL.